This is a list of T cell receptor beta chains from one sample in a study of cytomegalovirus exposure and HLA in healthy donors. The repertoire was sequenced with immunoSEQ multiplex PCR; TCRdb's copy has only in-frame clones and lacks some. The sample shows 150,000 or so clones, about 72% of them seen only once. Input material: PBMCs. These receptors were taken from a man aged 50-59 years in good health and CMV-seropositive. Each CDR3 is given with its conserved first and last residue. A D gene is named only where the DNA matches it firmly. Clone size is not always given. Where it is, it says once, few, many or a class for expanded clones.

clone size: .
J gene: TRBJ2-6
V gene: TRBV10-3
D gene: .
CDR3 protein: CAISEWGGGAGEKAAGANVLTF
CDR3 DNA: TGTGCCATCAGTGAGTGGGGGGGCGGGGCCGGGGAAAAGGCTGCTGGGGCCAACGTCCTGACTTTC

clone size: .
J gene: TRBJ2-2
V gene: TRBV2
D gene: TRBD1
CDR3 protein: CASNQQGFGELFF
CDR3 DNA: TGTGCCAGCAACCAACAGGGGTTCGGGGAGCTGTTTTTT

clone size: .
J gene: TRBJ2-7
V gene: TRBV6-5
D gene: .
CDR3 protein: CASSAPRTVYYEQYF
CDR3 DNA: TGTGCCAGCAGTGCTCCCCGGACAGTTTACTACGAGCAGTACTTC

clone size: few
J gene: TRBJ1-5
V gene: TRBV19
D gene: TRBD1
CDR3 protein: CASSDRVGQPQHF
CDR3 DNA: TGTGCCAGTAGTGACAGGGTGGGACAGCCCCAGCATTTT

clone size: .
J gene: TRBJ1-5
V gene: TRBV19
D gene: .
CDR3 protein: CASSPPVASNQPQHF
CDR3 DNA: TGTGCCAGTAGTCCCCCGGTCGCGAGCAATCAGCCCCAGCATTTT

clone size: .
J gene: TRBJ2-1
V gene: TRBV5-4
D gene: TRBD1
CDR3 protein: CASSTGTGTYNEQFF
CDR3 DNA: TGTGCCAGCAGCACCGGGACAGGGACCTACAATGAGCAGTTCTTC

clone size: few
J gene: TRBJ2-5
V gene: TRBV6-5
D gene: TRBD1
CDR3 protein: CASSRGQGLLETQYF
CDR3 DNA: TGTGCCAGCAGCCGGGGACAGGGGTTGTTAGAGACCCAGTACTTC

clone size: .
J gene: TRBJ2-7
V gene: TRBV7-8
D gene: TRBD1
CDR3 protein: CASSLAGTGDEQYF
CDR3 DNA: TGTGCCAGCAGCTTAGCAGGGACAGGGGACGAGCAGTACTTC

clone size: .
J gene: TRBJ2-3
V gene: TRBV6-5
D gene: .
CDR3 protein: CASSYMIGDTDTQYF
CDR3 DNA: TGTGCCAGCAGTTACATGATCGGGGACACAGATACGCAGTATTTT

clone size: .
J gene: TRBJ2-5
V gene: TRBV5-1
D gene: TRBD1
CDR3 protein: CASSDQGASLETQYF
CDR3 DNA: TGCGCCAGCAGCGACCAGGGGGCGAGTTTAGAGACCCAGTACTTC

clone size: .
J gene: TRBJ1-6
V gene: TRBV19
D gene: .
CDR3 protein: CASSMVAGNSPLHF
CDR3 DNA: TGTGCCAGTAGTATGGTAGCGGGTAATTCACCCCTCCACTTT

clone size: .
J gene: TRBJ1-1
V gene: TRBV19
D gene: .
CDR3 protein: CASNRDRMNTEAFF
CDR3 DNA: TGTGCCAGTAACAGGGACCGCATGAACACTGAAGCTTTCTTT

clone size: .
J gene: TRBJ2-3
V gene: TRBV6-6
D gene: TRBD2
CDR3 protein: CASSYASGTDTQYF
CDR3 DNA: TGTGCCAGCAGTTACGCTAGCGGAACAGATACGCAGTATTTT

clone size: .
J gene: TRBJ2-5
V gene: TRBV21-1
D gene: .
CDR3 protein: CASSPLARDRGTQETQYF
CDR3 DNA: TGTGCCAGCAGCCCCCTGGCCCGGGACAGGGGAACACAAGAGACCCAGTACTTC

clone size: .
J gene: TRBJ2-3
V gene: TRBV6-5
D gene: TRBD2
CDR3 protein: CASSFPGLATQYF
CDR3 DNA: TGTGCCAGCAGTTTCCCGGGACTAGCGACGCAGTATTTT

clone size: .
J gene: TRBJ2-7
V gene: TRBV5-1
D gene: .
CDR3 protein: CASSLDRVRGEQYF
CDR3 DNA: TGCGCCAGCAGCCTCGACAGGGTGCGGGGCGAGCAGTACTTC

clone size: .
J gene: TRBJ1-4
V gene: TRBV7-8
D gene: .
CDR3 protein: CASSLALEGKLFF
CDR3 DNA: TGTGCCAGCAGCTTAGCGCTCGAGGGAAAACTGTTTTTT

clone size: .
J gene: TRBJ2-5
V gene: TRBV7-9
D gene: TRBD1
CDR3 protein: CASSITTGGGETQYF
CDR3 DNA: TGTGCCAGCAGCATTACGACAGGGGGGGGAGAGACCCAGTACTTC

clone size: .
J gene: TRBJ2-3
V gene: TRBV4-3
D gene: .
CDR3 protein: CASTLPGLRETWYRDTQYF
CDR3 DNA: TGCGCCAGCACTTTGCCGGGACTGCGTGAGACATGGTACCGAGATACGCAGTATTTT

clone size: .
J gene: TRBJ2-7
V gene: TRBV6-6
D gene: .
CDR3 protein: CASSYQGFGNEQYF
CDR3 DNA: TGTGCCAGCAGTTACCAGGGATTTGGGAACGAGCAGTACTTC

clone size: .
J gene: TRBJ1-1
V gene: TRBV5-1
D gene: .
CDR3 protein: CASSYPDSNTEAFF
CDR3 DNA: TGCGCCAGCAGCTATCCAGACAGTAACACTGAAGCTTTCTTT

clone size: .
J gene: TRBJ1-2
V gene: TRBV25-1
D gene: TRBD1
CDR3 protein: CASSVTGDDYGYTF
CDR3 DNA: TGTGCCAGCAGTGTGACAGGGGACGACTATGGCTACACCTTC

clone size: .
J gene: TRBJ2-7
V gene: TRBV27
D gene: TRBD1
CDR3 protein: CASTSVRATGGTYEQYF
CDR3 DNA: TGTGCCAGCACCTCCGTACGAGCGACAGGGGGAACCTACGAGCAGTACTTC

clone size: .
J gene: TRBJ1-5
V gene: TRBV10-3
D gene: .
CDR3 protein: CAISVGGDSNQPQHF
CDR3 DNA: TGTGCCATCAGTGTGGGGGGGGATAGCAATCAGCCCCAGCATTTT

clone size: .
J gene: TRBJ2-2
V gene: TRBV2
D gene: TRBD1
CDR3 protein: CASMNSDRGNGELFF
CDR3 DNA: TGTGCCAGCATGAACTCGGACAGGGGCAACGGGGAGCTGTTTTTT

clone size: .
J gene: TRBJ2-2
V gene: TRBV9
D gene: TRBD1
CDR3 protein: CASSVNRGSGELFF
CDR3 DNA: TGTGCCAGCAGCGTCAACAGGGGCTCCGGGGAGCTGTTTTTT

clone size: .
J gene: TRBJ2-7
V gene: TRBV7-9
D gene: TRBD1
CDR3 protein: CASSFPTGGNALEQYF
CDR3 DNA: TGTGCCAGCAGCTTCCCGACAGGGGGAAACGCCCTCGAGCAGTACTTC

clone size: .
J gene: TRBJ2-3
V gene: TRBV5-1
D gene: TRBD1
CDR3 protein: CASSSQGDRTDTQYF
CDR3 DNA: TGCGCCAGCAGCTCACAGGGGGACCGCACAGATACGCAGTATTTT

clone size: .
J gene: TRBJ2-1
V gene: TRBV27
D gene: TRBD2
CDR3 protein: CASSLPTSGGAFMGNEQFF
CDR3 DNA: TGTGCCAGCAGTTTACCCACTAGCGGGGGGGCCTTTATGGGCAATGAGCAGTTCTTC

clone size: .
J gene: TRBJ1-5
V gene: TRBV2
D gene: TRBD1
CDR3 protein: CASSEGGRGPNQPQHF
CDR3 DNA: TGTGCCAGCAGTGAAGGGGGAAGGGGGCCCAATCAGCCCCAGCATTTT

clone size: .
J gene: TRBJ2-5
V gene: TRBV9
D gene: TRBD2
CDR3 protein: CASSVAGGQETQYF
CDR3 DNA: TGTGCCAGCAGCGTAGCGGGGGGCCAAGAGACCCAGTACTTC

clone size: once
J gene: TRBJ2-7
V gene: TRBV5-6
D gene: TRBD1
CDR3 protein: CASSKDRADEQYF
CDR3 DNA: TGTGCCAGCAGCAAGGACAGGGCCGACGAGCAGTACTTC

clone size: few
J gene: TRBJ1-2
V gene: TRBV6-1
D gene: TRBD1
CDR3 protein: CASQRSTGRNYGYTF
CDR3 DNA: TGTGCCAGCCAACGATCGACAGGGAGAAACTATGGCTACACCTTC

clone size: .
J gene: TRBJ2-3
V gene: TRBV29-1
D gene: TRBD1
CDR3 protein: CSVVRTGQTVSTDTQYF
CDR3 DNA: TGCAGCGTTGTTAGAACGGGACAGACAGTTAGCACAGATACGCAGTATTTT

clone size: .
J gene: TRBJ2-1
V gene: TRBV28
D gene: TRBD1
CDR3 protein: CASSGQGASYNEQFF
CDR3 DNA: TGTGCCAGCAGTGGACAGGGGGCTTCCTACAATGAGCAGTTCTTC

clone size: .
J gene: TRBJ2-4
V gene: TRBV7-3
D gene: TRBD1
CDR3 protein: CASSLRQGADIQYF
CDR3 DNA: TGTGCCAGCAGCTTAAGACAGGGGGCTGACATTCAGTACTTC

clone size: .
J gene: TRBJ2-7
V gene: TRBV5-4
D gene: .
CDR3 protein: CASSPMGGQNYEQYF
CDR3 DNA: TGTGCCAGCAGCCCCATGGGGGGGCAGAACTACGAGCAGTACTTC

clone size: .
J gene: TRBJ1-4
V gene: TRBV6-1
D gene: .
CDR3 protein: CASARESNEKLFF
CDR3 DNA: TGTGCCAGCGCCCGGGAATCCAATGAAAAACTGTTTTTT

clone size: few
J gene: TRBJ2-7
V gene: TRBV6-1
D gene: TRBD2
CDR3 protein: CASSAAGASSYEQYF
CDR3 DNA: TGTGCCAGCAGCGCAGCGGGAGCGAGCTCCTACGAGCAGTACTTC

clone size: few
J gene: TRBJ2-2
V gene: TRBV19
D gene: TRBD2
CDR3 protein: CASSLSSGGNTGELFF
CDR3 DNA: TGTGCCAGTAGTCTTTCTAGCGGGGGGAACACCGGGGAGCTGTTTTTT

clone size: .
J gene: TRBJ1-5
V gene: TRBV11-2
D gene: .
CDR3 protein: CASSLTEYQPQHF
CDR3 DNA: TGTGCCAGCAGTTTGACAGAATATCAGCCCCAGCATTTT

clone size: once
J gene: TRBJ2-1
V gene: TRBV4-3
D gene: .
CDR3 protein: CASSQDQAVSYNEQFF
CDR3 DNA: TGCGCCAGCAGCCAAGATCAGGCCGTCTCCTACAATGAGCAGTTCTTC

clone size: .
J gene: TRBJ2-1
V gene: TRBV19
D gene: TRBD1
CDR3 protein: CASSIDRQGVFNEQFF
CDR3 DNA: TGTGCCAGTAGTATCGATAGGCAGGGGGTTTTCAATGAGCAGTTCTTC

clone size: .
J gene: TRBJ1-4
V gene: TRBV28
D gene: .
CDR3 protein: CAVRGGHGEKLFF
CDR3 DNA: TGTGCCGTACGGGGAGGACACGGAGAAAAACTGTTTTTT

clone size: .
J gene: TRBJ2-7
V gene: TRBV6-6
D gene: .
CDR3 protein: CASSAQGYEQYF
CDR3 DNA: TGTGCCAGCAGTGCACAGGGTTACGAGCAGTACTTC

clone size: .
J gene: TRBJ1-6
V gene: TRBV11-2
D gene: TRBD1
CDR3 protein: CASSFEGQGRSPLHF
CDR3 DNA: TGTGCCAGCAGCTTTGAGGGACAGGGGAGGTCACCCCTCCACTTT

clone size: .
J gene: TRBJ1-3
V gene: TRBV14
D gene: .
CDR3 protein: CASSQVLGLGNTIYF
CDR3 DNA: TGTGCCAGCAGCCAAGTGCTTGGGCTCGGAAACACCATATATTTT

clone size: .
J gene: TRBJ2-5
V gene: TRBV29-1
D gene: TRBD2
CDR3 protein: CSVIAGGQETQYF
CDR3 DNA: TGCAGCGTTATAGCGGGGGGGCAAGAGACCCAGTACTTC

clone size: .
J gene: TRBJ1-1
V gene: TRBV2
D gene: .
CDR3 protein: CASSVEVNTEAFF
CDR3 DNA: TGTGCCAGCAGTGTAGAGGTGAACACTGAAGCTTTCTTT

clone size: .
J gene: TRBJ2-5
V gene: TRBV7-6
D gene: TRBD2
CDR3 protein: CASSLELASQETQYF
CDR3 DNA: TGTGCCAGCAGCTTAGAACTAGCGTCCCAAGAGACCCAGTACTTC

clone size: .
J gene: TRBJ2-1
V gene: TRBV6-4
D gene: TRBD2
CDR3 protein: CASSVSASGGPYNEQFF
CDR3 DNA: TGTGCCAGCAGTGTCTCGGCTAGCGGGGGGCCTTACAATGAGCAGTTCTTC

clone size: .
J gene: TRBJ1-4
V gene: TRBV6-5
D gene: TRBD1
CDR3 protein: CASSLQGARNEKLFF
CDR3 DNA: TGTGCCAGCAGCCTTCAGGGGGCGCGAAATGAAAAACTGTTTTTT